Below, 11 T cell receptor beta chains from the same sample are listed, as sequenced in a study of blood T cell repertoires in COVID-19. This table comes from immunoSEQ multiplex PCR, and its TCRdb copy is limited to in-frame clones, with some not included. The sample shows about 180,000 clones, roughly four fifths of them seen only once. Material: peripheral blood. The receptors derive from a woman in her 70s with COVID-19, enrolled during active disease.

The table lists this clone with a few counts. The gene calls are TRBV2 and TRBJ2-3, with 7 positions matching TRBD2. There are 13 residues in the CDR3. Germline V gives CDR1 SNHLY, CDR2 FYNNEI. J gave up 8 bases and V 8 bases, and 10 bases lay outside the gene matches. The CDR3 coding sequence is TGTGCCAGCTTCCTATACCCGGGGGGTACGCAGTATTTT. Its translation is CASFLYPGGTQYF.

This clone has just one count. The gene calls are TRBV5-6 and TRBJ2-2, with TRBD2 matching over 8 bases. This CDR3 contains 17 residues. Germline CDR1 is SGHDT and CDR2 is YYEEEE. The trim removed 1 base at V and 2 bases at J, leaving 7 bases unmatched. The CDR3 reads CASSLYGRDRNTGELFF. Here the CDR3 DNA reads TGTGCCAGCAGCTTGTACGGGAGGGATCGTAACACCGGGGAGCTGTTTTTT.

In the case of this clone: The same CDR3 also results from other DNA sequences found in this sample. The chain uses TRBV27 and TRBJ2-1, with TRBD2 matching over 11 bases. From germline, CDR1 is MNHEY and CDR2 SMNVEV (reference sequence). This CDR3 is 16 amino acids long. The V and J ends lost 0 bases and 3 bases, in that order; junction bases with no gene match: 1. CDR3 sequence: CASSLSGTSGYNEQFF. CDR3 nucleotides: TGTGCCAGCAGTTTATCCGGGACTAGCGGCTACAATGAGCAGTTCTTC.

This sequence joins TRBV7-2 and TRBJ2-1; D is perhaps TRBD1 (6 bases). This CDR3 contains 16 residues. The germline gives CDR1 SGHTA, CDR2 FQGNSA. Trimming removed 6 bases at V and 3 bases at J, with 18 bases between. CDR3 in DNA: TGTGCCAGCAGTCCACAGGGTCAAGGCTACTACAATGAGCAGTTCTTC. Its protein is CASSPQGQGYYNEQFF.

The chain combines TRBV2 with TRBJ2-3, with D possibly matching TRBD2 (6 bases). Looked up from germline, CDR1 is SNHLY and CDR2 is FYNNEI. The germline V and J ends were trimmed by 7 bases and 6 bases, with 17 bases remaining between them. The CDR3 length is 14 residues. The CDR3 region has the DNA TGTGCCAGCATGGGGAGACTAGAGGCGGATACGCAGTATTTT. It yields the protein CASMGRLEADTQYF.

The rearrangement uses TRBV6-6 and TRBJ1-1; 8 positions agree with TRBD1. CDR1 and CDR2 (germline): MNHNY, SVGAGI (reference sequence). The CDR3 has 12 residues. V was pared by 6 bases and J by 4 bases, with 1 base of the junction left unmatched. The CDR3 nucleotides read TGTGCCAGCAGCAGGGGGCTCACTGAAGCTTTCTTT. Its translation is CASSRGLTEAFF.

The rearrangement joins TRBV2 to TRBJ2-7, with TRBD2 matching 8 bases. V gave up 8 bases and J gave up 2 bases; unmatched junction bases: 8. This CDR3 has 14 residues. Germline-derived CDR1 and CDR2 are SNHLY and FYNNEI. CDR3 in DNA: TGTGCCAGCCAGGCAGCGGGGGCCACCTACGAGCAGTACTTC. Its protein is CASQAAGATYEQYF. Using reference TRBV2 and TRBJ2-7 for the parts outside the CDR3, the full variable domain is EPEVTQTPSHQVTQMGQEVILRCVPISNHLYFYWYRQILGQKVEFLVSFYNNEISEKSEIFDDQFSVERPDGSNFTLKIRSTKLEDSAMYFCASQAAGATYEQYFGPGTRLTVT.

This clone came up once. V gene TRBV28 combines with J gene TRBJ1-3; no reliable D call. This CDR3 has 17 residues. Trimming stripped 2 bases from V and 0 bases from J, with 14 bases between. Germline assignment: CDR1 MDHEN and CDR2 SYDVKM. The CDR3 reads CASSLPSGLHSGNTIYF. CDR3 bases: TGTGCCAGCAGTTTACCGTCTGGGCTCCACTCTGGAAACACCATATATTTT.

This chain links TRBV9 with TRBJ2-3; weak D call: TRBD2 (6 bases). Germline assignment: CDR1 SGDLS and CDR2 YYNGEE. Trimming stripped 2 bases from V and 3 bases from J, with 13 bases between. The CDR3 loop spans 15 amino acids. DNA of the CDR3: TGTGCCAGCAGCGTCGGACCTAGCGAGACAGATACGCAGTATTTT. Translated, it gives CASSVGPSETDTQYF.

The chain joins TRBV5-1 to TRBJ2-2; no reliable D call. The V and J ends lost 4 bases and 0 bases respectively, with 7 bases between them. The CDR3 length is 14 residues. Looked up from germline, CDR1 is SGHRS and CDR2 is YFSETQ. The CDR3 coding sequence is TGCGCCAGCAGCGTAAGAGCGAACACCGGGGAGCTGTTTTTT. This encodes CASSVRANTGELFF.

The CDR3 region is CAISESQTGKGNQPQHF. Here the CDR3 DNA reads TGTGCCATCAGTGAGTCCCAAACAGGGAAGGGCAATCAGCCCCAGCATTTT. The chain has TRBV10-3 and TRBJ1-5, with D possibly being TRBD1 (6 bases). Per germline, CDR1 ENHRY and CDR2 SYGVKD. Between the trimmed V and J ends, which lost 0 bases and 2 bases, there was a span of 14 bases. This CDR3 has 17 amino acids.